This T cell receptor (beta chain) was observed in a study of cytomegalovirus exposure and HLA in healthy donors. Study results and caveats: Later examination showed HLA-associated TCR beta chains had greater clonal expansion than equally common others. The authors listed about 170 TCR beta chains as cytomegalovirus-associated. Three chains tied to CMV proved CMV antigen-specific in vitro.

PCR was performed using 60 Vbeta and 13 Jbeta primers. The assay was immunoSEQ multiplex PCR, and TCRdb's table has in-frame clones only and misses some. The profile covers 140,000 or so clones, with under 70% appearing a single time and over 5% taken by the ten largest. To note about this clone: The antigen remains undetermined.

This clonotype originated in a woman aged 55-70 years in good health and CMV-seronegative. The source material was PBMCs.

The DNA of the CDR3 is TGTGCCAGCAGCCCGACTAGTATGGTGGCCGGGGAGCTGTTTTTT. This sequence encodes CASSPTSMVAGELFF. The chain carries TRBV9 and TRBJ2-2; weak D call: TRBD2 (6 bases). Germline values: CDR1 SGDLS, CDR2 YYNGEE. Trimming took 4 bases from V and 6 from J, leaving 16 bases between them. This CDR3 comprises 15 residues. Full variable domain (outside the CDR3, taken from reference TRBV9 and TRBJ2-2): DSGVTQTPKHLITATGQRVTLRCSPRSGDLSVYWYQQSLDQGLQFLIQYYNGEERAKGNILERFSAQQFPDLHSELNLSSLELGDSALYFCASSPTSMVAGELFFGEGSRLTVL.